This TCR beta chain comes out of a study of shared clonotypes between healthy human individuals. The study's findings and limits: Relative to their counterparts shared across all four donors, non-shared clonotypes exhibited diminished generation probabilities. Naive CD4 clonotypes were shared across several donors at around 5.4%.

Repertoires were generated with immunoSEQ multiplex PCR, while TCRdb's copy carries only in-frame clones and drops some. The sample has about 2.1 million clones; under 95% are singletons. Concerning this clone: What it recognizes is unknown.

The naive CD8 population came from CD45RO-negative cells selected for CCR7, without terminally differentiated effector memory CD45RA+ cells. Study donors comprised healthy, HIV-negative adults devoid of recent acute infection or vaccination. Germline CDR1 is PRHDT and CDR2 is FYEKMQ (reference sequence). V lost 5 bases and J lost 2; bases outside the gene matches: 6. This CDR3 comprises 16 residues. The chain is built from TRBV13 and TRBJ2-3, with 11 nucleotides matching TRBD2. This TCR came from a man between 18 and 29 years old in good health. Some clones in this sample may be carry-over from other donors' samples. The source material was naive CD8+ T cells from PBMCs. The CDR3 sequence is CASSEVAGGDTDTQYF. DNA of the CDR3: TGTGCCAGCAGCGAAGTAGCGGGAGGGGACACAGATACGCAGTATTTT. The full variable domain, its missing parts supplied by reference TRBV13 and TRBJ2-3, is AAGVIQSPRHLIKEKRETATLKCYPIPRHDTVYWYQQGPGQDPQFLISFYEKMQSDKGSIPDRFSAQQFSDYHSELNMSSLELGDSALYFCASSEVAGGDTDTQYFGPGTRLTVL.